The 16 T cell receptor beta chains given below trace back to one sample, sequenced in a study of CD8 T cells in Susac syndrome. With random hexamers, roughly 0.45 to 1 ug RNA was reverse transcribed. TCRdb reanalysed the immunoSEQ multiplex PCR reads using MiXCR and keeps one entry per CDR3 protein. The sample comprises some 200,000 distinct CDR3 sequences, around nine tenths of which are singletons, and over 0.1% rests with the top ten. Sequencing used CD8+ T cells from PBMCs. The receptors stem from a human donor with multiple sclerosis.

V is TRBV27 and J is TRBJ2-1; TRBD2 matches 7 bases. The CDR3 has 13 residues. The germline V gene has CDR1 MNHEY and CDR2 SMNVEV (reference sequence). After removal of 5 bases from V and 5 bases from J, the junction contained 3 bases not matched to a gene. The CDR3 DNA is TGTGCCAGCAGTCCGGGAGGAAACAATGAGCAGTTCTTC. Translating gives CASSPGGNNEQFF.

V is TRBV7-9 and J is TRBJ2-1; a weak D match, TRBD1 (5 bases). Germline V CDR1 and CDR2: SEHNR, FQNEAQ (reference sequence). V lost 5 bases, J lost 7 bases, and 15 bases lay in between. This CDR3 contains 14 residues. The DNA for the CDR3 is TGTGCCAGCAGCCCATGGGGCCTAACGAATGAGCAGTTCTTC. This gives the protein CASSPWGLTNEQFF. Based on the CDR3 plus reference TRBV7-9 and TRBJ2-1, the full variable domain is DTGVSQNPRHKITKRGQNVTFRCDPISEHNRLYWYRQTLGQGPEFLTYFQNEAQLEKSRLLSDRFSAERPKGSFSTLEIQRTEQGDSAMYLCASSPWGLTNEQFFGPGTRLTVL.

For the CDR3, the DNA is TGTGCCAGCAGCGTTGGGGTGGGGACAGGCTCTCAGCAATATGGCTACACCTTC. Translation gives CASSVGVGTGSQQYGYTF. The chain joins TRBV9 to TRBJ1-2; 8 nucleotides match TRBD1. Germline CDR1 is SGDLS and CDR2 is YYNGEE. The CDR3 contains 18 residues. V shed 2 bases and J 5 bases; nucleotides not matched to a gene: 17.

The genes are TRBV6-5 and TRBJ2-1; weak D call: TRBD1 (6 bases). Germline values: CDR1 MNHEY, CDR2 SVGAGI. CDR3 size: 13 residues. Trimming took off 6 bases at V and 8 bases at J, with 14 bases between the two ends. The chain's CDR3 is CASSRLSGDEQFF. Written as DNA, the CDR3 is TGTGCCAGCAGCCGTCTGTCAGGGGATGAGCAGTTCTTC.

V gene TRBV30 combines with J gene TRBJ2-2; 8 nucleotides match TRBD1. J was trimmed by 6 bases and V by 1 base; bases with no gene match: 1. The CDR3 has 13 amino acids. Germline V gene lookup returns CDR1 GTSNPN and CDR2 SVGIG (reference sequence). The CDR3 coding sequence is TGTGCCTGGAGTGAGGACAGGGCCGGGGAGCTGTTTTTT. As protein: CAWSEDRAGELFF.

The J gene is TRBJ2-7, the V gene TRBV4-1, with 7 bases matching TRBD1. V lost 3 bases, J lost 0 bases, and 11 bases stayed unmatched. Germline CDR1 reads MGHRA; CDR2 reads YSYEKL. This CDR3 has 17 amino acids. The CDR3 DNA follows: TGCGCCAGCAGCCACGGGCCCCGGACAGGAGACTCCTACGAGCAGTACTTC. Translation: CASSHGPRTGDSYEQYF.

V and J are TRBV24-1 and TRBJ2-2; perhaps TRBD1 as D (5 bases). The CDR3 is made up of 12 amino acids. The V and J ends lost 9 bases and 4 bases respectively, with 8 bases between them. In germline, CDR1 is KGHDR, CDR2 SFDVKD. CDR3 coding DNA: TGTGCCACCTCCAGGGTCACCGGGGAGCTGTTTTTT. Translation: CATSRVTGELFF.

This sequence joins TRBV5-4 and TRBJ1-1; no clear D gene. Germline CDR1 and CDR2: SGHNT and YYREEE (reference sequence). This CDR3 is built from 12 residues. Trimming left V 0 bases short and J 8 bases short, with 8 bases between. The CDR3 bases are TGTGCCAGCAGCTTGGCTACAAGCGAAGCTTTCTTT. Residues: CASSLATSEAFF.

This chain uses TRBV7-9 with TRBJ1-5, with D hard to call. The CDR3 sequence is 14 residues long. V was cut by 1 base and J by 6 bases, with 10 bases left in between. Germline assignment: CDR1 SEHNR and CDR2 FQNEAQ (reference sequence). CDR3 residues: CASSLGEAGQPQHF. The DNA of the CDR3 is TGTGCCAGCAGCTTAGGGGAGGCGGGTCAGCCCCAGCATTTT.

This clonotype was recorded only once. The J gene is TRBJ2-1, the V gene TRBV4-2; D might be TRBD2 (6 bases). Germline V gene lookup returns CDR1 LGHNA and CDR2 YNFKEQ. V lost 0 bases to trimming and J lost 2 bases, with 11 bases between them. There are 16 residues in the CDR3. Here the CDR3 reads CASSQDFPGAYNEQFF. The CDR3, as DNA: TGTGCCAGCAGCCAAGATTTCCCGGGAGCCTACAATGAGCAGTTCTTC.

The chain is built from TRBV9 and TRBJ2-2; 8 bases agree with TRBD2. This CDR3 has 18 amino acids. Germline trimming cut 3 bases from V and 3 bases from J; bases unmatched to any gene: 13. Germline CDR1 SGDLS, CDR2 YYNGEE. In DNA form, the CDR3 reads TGTGCCAGCAGCGAACCCCTAGGAGCGGGAGAGCACACCGGGGAGCTGTTTTTT. It encodes CASSEPLGAGEHTGELFF.

The chain couples TRBV20-1 to TRBJ1-3; maybe TRBD1 (6 bases). The V gene lost 6 bases and the J gene lost 3 bases, with 12 bases spanning the gap. This CDR3 contains 13 residues. The germline CDR1 and CDR2 sequences are DFQATT and SNEGSKA (reference sequence). The CDR3 is CSALDRFGNTIYF. For the CDR3, the DNA is TGCAGTGCCTTGGACAGATTTGGAAACACCATATATTTT.

The V call is TRBV5-4, the J call TRBJ2-3; D not resolved. V lost 4 bases, J lost 0 bases, and 6 bases lay in between. This CDR3 has 13 amino acids. CDR1 SGHNT and CDR2 YYREEE come from the germline V gene (reference sequence). The DNA for the CDR3 is TGTGCCAGCAGCGATACTAGCACAGATACGCAGTATTTT. Translated, it gives CASSDTSTDTQYF. The whole variable domain, filled in from reference TRBV5-4 and TRBJ2-3, reads ETGVTQSPTHLIKTRGQQVTLRCSSQSGHNTVSWYQQALGQGPQFIFQYYREEENGRGNFPPRFSGLQFPNYSSELNVNALELDDSALYLCASSDTSTDTQYFGPGTRLTVL.

The rearrangement joins TRBV2 to TRBJ2-7; TRBD1 agrees at 10 bases. The germline V gene encodes CDR1 SNHLY and CDR2 FYNNEI. Trimming cost V 3 bases and J 4 bases; bases outside gene matches: 12. This CDR3 comprises 17 residues. CDR3 sequence: CASSDPRRGTGAYEQYF. Here the CDR3 DNA reads TGTGCCAGCAGTGATCCCCGCAGGGGGACAGGGGCGTACGAGCAGTACTTC.

V is TRBV7-8 and J is TRBJ2-6; TRBD1 might be the D (6 bases). V was trimmed by 5 bases and J by 0 bases, leaving 17 bases between them. The CDR3 consists of 18 residues. Germline assignment: CDR1 SGHVS and CDR2 FQNEAQ. The CDR3 loop is CASSPLNRAASGANVLTF. The CDR3 coding sequence is TGTGCCAGCAGCCCCCTGAACAGGGCGGCCTCTGGGGCCAACGTCCTGACTTTC.

This clonotype has a handful of counts. The V and J genes are TRBV29-1 and TRBJ2-5, with D perhaps TRBD1 (5 bases). Germline V gene sequence: CDR1 SQVTM, CDR2 ANQGSEA. Deletions cut 3 bases from V and 3 bases from J, with 8 bases between. The CDR3 extends over 12 amino acids. The CDR3 DNA sequence: TGCAGCGTTGAGCCCAGGGAAGAGACCCAGTACTTC. Its protein is CSVEPREETQYF.